This TCR beta chain was found in a study of T cells in Graves' hyperthyroidism and ophthalmopathy. The source material, RNA transcripts, was used to amplify TCR beta CDR3 regions. With the HTBI primer set, the TCR CDR3 went through a first round of RT-PCR. TCRdb passed the multiplex PCR reads through MiXCR, listing each CDR3 protein once. The sample includes about 570,000 distinct CDR3 sequences, about 43% seen only once; the top ten take roughly 20%. Orbital computed tomography and thyroid ultrasound, together with serum TRAb and thyroxine and clinical symptoms, were used for diagnoses. J gave up 7 bases and V 4 bases, and 3 bases lay outside the gene matches. The CDR3 covers 12 residues. CDR1 is SQVTM and CDR2 is ANQGSEA in the germline V gene.

The receptor was isolated from an adult woman with Graves' disease, either hyperthyroidism or ophthalmopathy (not recorded which). The V and J genes are TRBV29-1 and TRBJ1-4, with 7 bases aligning to TRBD1. Material for sequencing was peripheral blood or thyroid tissue (not recorded which). The CDR3 bases are TGCAGCGTTGGAGACAGGGTTGAAAAACTGTTTTTT. Protein sequence: CSVGDRVEKLFF.